The text below deals with one T cell receptor (beta chain). Antigen unknown. Measured with immunoSEQ multiplex PCR; TCRdb has only the in-frame clones, and not every one. The sample holds roughly 22,000 clones, about 84% seen once. Per the germline V gene, CDR1 is SNHLY and CDR2 is FYNNEI. Trimming cost V 8 bases and J 3 bases, with 18 bases left between them. The CDR3 spans 15 residues. This sample is drawn from a study of lymphopenia after photon versus proton radiotherapy. Study-level findings and limits: Post-nadir TCR diversity decline inversely tracked overall survival among those who died. Proton therapy kept repertoires fairly stable, unlike photons, which gained effector/memory cells. After lymphocyte nadir, photon-treated repertoires showed oligoclonal expansion, especially CD8+ Temra.

This sample comprised peripheral blood, obtained from a patient treated with proton-based radiotherapy. This receptor was taken from a woman in her sixties or seventies with pancreatic cancer. The J gene is TRBJ2-3, the V gene TRBV2; possible D gene TRBD1, 6 bases. The CDR3 DNA sequence: TGTGCCAGCGGGGCGGACAGCCTGGGAACAGATACGCAGTATTTT. Protein sequence: CASGADSLGTDTQYF.